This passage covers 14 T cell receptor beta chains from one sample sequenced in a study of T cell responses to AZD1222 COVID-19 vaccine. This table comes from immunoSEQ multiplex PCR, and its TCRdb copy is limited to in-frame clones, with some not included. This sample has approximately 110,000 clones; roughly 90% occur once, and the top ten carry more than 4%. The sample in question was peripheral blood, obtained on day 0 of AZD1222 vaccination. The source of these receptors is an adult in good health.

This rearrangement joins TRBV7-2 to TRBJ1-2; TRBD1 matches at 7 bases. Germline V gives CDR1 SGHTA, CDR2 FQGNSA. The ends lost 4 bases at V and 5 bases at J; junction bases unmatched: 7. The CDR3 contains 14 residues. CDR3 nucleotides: TGTGCCAGCAGCTCCGCAGGGGGTTTTTATGGCTACACCTTC. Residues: CASSSAGGFYGYTF.

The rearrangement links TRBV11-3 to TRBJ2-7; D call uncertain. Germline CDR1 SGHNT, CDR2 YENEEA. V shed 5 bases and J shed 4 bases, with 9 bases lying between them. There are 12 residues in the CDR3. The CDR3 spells CASSTDGYEQYF. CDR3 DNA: TGTGCCAGCAGCACGGACGGTTACGAGCAGTACTTC.

CDR3 in DNA: TGTGCCAGCAGCTTTTCAGGGTACCCAAATCAGCCCCAGCATTTT. This gives the protein CASSFSGYPNQPQHF. The chain carries TRBV7-2 and TRBJ1-5, with D possibly matching TRBD1 (5 bases). Between the trimmed V and J ends, which lost 3 bases and 4 bases, there was a span of 13 bases. This CDR3 is 15 amino acids long. The germline CDR1 and CDR2 sequences are SGHTA and FQGNSA.

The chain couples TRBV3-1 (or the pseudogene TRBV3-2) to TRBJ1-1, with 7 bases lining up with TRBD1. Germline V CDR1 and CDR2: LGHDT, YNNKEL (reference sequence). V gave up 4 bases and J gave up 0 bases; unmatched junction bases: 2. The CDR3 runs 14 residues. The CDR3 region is CASSPGQMNTEAFF. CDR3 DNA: TGTGCCAGCAGCCCGGGACAGATGAACACTGAAGCTTTCTTT.

The CDR3 here is CASSTGQKETQYF. The CDR3 nucleotides read TGTGCCAGTAGTACCGGACAGAAAGAGACCCAGTACTTC. The chain couples TRBV19 to TRBJ2-5, with TRBD1 as a possible D gene (6 bases). CDR3 size: 13 residues. Trimming removed 4 bases at V and 3 bases at J, with 9 bases between. CDR1 and CDR2 (germline): LNHDA, SQIVND (reference sequence). Based on the CDR3 plus reference TRBV19 and TRBJ2-5, the full variable domain is DGGITQSPKYLFRKEGQNVTLSCEQNLNHDAMYWYRQDPGQGLRLIYYSQIVNDFQKGDIAEGYSVSREKKESFPLTVTSAQKNPTAFYLCASSTGQKETQYFGPGTRLLVL.

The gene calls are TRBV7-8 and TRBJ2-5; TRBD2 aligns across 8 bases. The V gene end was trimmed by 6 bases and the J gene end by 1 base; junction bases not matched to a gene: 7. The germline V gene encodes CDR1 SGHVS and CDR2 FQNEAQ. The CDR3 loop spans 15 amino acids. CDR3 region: CASRTRGGPQETQYF. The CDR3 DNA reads TGTGCCAGCAGAACCCGCGGGGGGCCCCAAGAGACCCAGTACTTC.

The CDR3 DNA is TGTGCCACCAGTGATTTTCGCGGGGGAACCTACGAGCAGTACTTC. Amino acid sequence: CATSDFRGGTYEQYF. The rearrangement links TRBV24-1 to TRBJ2-7, with 7 positions matching TRBD2. CDR1 is KGHDR, CDR2 SFDVKD, per germline. J lost 2 bases, V lost 1 base, and 4 bases had no gene match. This CDR3 contains 15 residues.

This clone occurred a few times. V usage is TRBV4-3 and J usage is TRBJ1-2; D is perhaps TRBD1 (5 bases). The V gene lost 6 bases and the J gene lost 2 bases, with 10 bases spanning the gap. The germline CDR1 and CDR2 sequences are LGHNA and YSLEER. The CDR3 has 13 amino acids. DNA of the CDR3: TGCGCCAGCAGAGACAGCCTGAACTATGGCTACACCTTC. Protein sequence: CASRDSLNYGYTF.

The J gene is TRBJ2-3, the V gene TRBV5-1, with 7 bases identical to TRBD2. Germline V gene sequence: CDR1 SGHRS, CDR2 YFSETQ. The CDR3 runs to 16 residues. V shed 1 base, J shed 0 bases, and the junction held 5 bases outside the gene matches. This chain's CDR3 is CASSLLGLTSTDTQYF. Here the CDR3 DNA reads TGCGCCAGCAGCTTGTTGGGACTAACTAGCACAGATACGCAGTATTTT.

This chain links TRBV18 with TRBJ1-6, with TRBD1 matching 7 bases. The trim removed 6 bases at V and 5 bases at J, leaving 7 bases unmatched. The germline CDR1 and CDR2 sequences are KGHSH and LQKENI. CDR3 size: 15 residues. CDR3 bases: TGTGCCAGCTCGGAACAGGGGAAAAATAATTCACCCCTCCACTTT. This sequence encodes CASSEQGKNNSPLHF.

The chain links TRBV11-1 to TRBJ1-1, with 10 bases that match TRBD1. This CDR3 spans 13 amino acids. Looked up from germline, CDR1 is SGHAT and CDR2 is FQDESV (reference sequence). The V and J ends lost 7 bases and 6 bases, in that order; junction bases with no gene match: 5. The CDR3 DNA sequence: TGTGCCAGCACCTTGGACAGGGGGTCTGAAGCTTTCTTT. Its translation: CASTLDRGSEAFF.

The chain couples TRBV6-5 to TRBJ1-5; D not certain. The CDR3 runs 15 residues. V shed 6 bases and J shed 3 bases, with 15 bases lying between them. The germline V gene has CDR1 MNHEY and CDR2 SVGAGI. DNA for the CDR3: TGTGCCAGCAGCGCAATTGGCCTGGACAATCAGCCCCAGCATTTT. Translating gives CASSAIGLDNQPQHF.

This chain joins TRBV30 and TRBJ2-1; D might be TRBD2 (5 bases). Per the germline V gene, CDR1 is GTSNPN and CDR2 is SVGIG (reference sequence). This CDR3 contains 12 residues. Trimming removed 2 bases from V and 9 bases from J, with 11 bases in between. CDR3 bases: TGTGCCTGGAGTCCACGAGGGTCTGAGCAGTTCTTC. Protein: CAWSPRGSEQFF.

CDR3 nucleotides: TGTGCCTGGAGTGCGGGAAACACCATATATTTT. This codes for CAWSAGNTIYF. The chain couples TRBV30 to TRBJ1-3; D remains ambiguous. V was pared by 1 base and J by 4 bases, with 2 bases between. The CDR3 is made up of 11 amino acids. The germline V gene encodes CDR1 GTSNPN and CDR2 SVGIG (reference sequence). Complete variable domain (other parts from reference TRBV30 and TRBJ1-3): SQTIHQWPATLVQPVGSPLSLECTVEGTSNPNLYWYRQAAGRGLQLLFYSVGIGQISSEVPQNLSASRPQDRQFILSSKKLLLSDSGFYLCAWSAGNTIYFGEGSWLTVV.